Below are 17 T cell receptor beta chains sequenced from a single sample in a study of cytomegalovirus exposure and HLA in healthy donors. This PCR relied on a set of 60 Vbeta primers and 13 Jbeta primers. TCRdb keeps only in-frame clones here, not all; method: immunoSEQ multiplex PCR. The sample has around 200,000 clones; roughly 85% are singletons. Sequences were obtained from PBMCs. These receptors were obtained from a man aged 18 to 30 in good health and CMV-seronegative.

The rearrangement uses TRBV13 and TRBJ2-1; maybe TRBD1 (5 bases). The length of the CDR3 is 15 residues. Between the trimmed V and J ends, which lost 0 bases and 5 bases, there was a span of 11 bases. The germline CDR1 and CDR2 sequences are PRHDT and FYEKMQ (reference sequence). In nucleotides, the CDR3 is TGTGCCAGCAGCTTAGGGGACACGGCGAACAATGAGCAGTTCTTC. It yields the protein CASSLGDTANNEQFF.

Here the CDR3 DNA reads TGCGCCAGCAGCTTCGGTAGCCGGCGCGAGCAGTACTTC. It encodes CASSFGSRREQYF. V is TRBV5-1 and J is TRBJ2-7, with unresolved D. Germline V gene lookup returns CDR1 SGHRS and CDR2 YFSETQ. The CDR3 has 13 residues. V was pared by 2 bases and J by 6 bases, with 12 bases between. Drawing the rest from reference TRBV5-1 and TRBJ2-7, the complete variable domain is KAGVTQTPRYLIKTRGQQVTLSCSPISGHRSVSWYQQTPGQGLQFLFEYFSETQRNKGNFPGRFSGRQFSNSRSEMNVSTLELGDSALYLCASSFGSRREQYFGPGTRLTVT.

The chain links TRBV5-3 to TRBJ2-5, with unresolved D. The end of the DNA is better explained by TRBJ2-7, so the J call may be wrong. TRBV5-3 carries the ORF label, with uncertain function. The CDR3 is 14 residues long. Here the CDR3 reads CARSLLVRPYEQYF. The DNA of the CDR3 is TGTGCCAGAAGCTTGCTTGTCAGGCCTTACGAGCAGTACTTC.

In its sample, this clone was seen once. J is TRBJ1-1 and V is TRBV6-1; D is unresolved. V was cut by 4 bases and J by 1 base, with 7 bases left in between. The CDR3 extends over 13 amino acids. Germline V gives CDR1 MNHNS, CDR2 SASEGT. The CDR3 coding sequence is TGTGCCAGCAGTGTAGATGGGAACACTGAAGCTTTCTTT. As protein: CASSVDGNTEAFF.

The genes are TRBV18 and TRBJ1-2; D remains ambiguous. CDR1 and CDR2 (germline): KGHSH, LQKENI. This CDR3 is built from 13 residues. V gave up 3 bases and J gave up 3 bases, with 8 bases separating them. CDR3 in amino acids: CASSPGNDYGYTF. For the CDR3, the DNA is TGTGCCAGCTCACCTGGCAACGACTATGGCTACACCTTC.

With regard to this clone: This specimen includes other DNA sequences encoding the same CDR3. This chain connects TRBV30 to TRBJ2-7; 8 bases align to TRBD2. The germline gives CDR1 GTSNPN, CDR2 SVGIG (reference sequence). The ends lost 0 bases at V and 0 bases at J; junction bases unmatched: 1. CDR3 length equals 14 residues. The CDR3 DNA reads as TGTGCCTGGAGTGTACTAGCGGCCTCCTACGAGCAGTACTTC. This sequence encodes CAWSVLAASYEQYF.

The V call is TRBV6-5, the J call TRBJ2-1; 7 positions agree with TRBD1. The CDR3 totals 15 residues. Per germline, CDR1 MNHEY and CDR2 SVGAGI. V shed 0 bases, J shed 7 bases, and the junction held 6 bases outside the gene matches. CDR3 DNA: TGTGCCAGCAGTTACTCCGAAACAGGGGTTAATGAGCAGTTCTTC. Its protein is CASSYSETGVNEQFF.

The CDR3 coding sequence is TGTGCCAGCAGCCCCGCAGGGATCACCTACGAGCAGTACTTC. As protein: CASSPAGITYEQYF. The chain employs TRBV5-4 and TRBJ2-7; perhaps TRBD1 as D (5 bases). The CDR3 runs 14 residues. V lost 4 bases and J lost 2, with 13 bases in between. CDR1 SGHNT and CDR2 YYREEE come from the germline V gene (reference sequence).

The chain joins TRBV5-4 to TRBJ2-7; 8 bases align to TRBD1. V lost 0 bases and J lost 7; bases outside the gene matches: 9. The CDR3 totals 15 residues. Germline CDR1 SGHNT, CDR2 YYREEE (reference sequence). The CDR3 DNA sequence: TGTGCCAGCAGCTTGGGAGGGACAGGTTTGAGGGAGCAGTACTTC. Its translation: CASSLGGTGLREQYF. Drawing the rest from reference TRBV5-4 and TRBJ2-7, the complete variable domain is ETGVTQSPTHLIKTRGQQVTLRCSSQSGHNTVSWYQQALGQGPQFIFQYYREEENGRGNFPPRFSGLQFPNYSSELNVNALELDDSALYLCASSLGGTGLREQYFGPGTRLTVT.

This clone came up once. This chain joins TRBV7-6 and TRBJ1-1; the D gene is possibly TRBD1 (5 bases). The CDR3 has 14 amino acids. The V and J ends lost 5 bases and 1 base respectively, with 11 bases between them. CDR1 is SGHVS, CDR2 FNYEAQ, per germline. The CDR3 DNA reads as TGTGCCAGCAGCCCCGGGACTTCGAACACTGAAGCTTTCTTT. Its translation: CASSPGTSNTEAFF.

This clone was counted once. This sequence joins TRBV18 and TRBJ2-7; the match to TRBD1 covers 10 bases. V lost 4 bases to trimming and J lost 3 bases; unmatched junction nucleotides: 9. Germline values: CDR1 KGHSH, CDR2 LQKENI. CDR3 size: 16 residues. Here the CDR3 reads CASSLPPWDRGYEQYF. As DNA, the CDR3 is TGTGCCAGCTCACTACCACCCTGGGACAGGGGCTACGAGCAGTACTTC. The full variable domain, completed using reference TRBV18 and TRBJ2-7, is NAGVMQNPRHLVRRRGQEARLRCSPMKGHSHVYWYRQLPEEGLKFMVYLQKENIIDESGMPKERFSAEFPKEGPSILRIQQVVRGDSAAYFCASSLPPWDRGYEQYFGPGTRLTVT.

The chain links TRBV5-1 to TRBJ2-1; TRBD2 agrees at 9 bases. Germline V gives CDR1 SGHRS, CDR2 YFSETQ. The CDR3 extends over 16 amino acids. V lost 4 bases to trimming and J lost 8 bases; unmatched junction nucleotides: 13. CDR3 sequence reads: CASSRRLAVPRDEQFF. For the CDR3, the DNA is TGCGCCAGCAGCCGAAGACTAGCGGTCCCCCGGGATGAGCAGTTCTTC.

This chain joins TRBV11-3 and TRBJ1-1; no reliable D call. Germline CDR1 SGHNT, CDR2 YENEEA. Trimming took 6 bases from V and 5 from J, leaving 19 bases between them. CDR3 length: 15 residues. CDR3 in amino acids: CASRFYKETATEAFF. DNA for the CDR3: TGTGCCAGCAGGTTCTATAAGGAGACGGCGACTGAAGCTTTCTTT.

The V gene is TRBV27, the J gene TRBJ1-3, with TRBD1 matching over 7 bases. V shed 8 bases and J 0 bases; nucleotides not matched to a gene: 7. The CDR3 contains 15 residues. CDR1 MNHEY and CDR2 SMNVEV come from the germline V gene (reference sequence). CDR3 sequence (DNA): TGTGCCAGCTCAAAGGACAGGTACTCTGGAAACACCATATATTTT. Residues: CASSKDRYSGNTIYF.

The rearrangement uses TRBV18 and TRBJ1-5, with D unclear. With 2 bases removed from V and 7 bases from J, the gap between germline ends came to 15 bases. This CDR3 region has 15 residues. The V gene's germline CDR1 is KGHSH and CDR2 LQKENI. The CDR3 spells CASSPGREGQQPQHF. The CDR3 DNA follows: TGTGCCAGCTCACCAGGTCGTGAGGGTCAACAGCCCCAGCATTTT. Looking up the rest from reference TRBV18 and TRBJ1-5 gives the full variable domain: NAGVMQNPRHLVRRRGQEARLRCSPMKGHSHVYWYRQLPEEGLKFMVYLQKENIIDESGMPKERFSAEFPKEGPSILRIQQVVRGDSAAYFCASSPGREGQQPQHFGDGTRLSIL.

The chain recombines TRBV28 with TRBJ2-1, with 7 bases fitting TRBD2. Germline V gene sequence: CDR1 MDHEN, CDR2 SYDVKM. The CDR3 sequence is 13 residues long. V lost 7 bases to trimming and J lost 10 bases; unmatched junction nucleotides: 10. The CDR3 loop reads CASTRGGRWEQFF. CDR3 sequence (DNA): TGTGCCAGCACCCGAGGCGGGAGATGGGAGCAGTTCTTC. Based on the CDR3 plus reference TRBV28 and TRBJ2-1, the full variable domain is DVKVTQSSRYLVKRTGEKVFLECVQDMDHENMFWYRQDPGLGLRLIYFSYDVKMKEKGDIPEGYSVSREKKERFSLILESASTNQTSMYLCASTRGGRWEQFFGPGTRLTVL.

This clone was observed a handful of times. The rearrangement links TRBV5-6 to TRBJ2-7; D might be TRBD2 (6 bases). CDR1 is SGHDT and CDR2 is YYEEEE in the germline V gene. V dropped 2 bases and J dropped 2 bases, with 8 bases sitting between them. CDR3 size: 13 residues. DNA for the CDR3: TGTGCCAGCAGCTTTGCGGGGACCTACGAGCAGTACTTC. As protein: CASSFAGTYEQYF.